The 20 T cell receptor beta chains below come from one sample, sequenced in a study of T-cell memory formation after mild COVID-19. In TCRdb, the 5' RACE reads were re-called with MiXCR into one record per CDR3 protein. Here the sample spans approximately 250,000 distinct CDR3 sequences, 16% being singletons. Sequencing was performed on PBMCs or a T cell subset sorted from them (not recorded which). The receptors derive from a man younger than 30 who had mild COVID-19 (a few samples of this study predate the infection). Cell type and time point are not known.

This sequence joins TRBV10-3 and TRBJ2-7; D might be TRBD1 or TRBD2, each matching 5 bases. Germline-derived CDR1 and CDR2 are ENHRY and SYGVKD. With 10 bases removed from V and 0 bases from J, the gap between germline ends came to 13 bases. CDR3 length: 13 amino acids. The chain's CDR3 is CATRDGYSYEQYF. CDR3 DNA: TGTGCCACCCGGGACGGATACTCCTACGAGCAGTACTTC.

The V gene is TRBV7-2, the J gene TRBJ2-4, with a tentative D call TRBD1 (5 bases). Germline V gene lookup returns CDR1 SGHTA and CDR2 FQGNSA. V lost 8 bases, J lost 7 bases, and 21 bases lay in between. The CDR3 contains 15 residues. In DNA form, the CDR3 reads TGTGCCAGCTCCGAAGGTCCCAGGGTTACGAACATTCAGTACTTC. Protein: CASSEGPRVTNIQYF.

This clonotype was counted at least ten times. CDR3 loop: CASSVGTSGWTDTQYF. CDR3 nucleotides: TGCGCCAGCAGCGTCGGGACTAGCGGGTGGACAGATACGCAGTATTTT. This chain uses TRBV5-1 with TRBJ2-3, with TRBD2 matching 12 bases. This CDR3 is 16 amino acids long. CDR1 SGHRS and CDR2 YFSETQ come from the germline V gene. The V segment lost 4 bases and the J segment 3 bases; nucleotides outside the gene matches: 6.

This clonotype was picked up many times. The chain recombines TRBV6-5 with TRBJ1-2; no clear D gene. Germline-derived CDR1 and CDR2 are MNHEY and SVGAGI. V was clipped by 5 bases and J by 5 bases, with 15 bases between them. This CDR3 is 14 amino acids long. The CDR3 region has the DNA TGTGCCAGCAGTAATGCCGGGAGGTGGTATGGCTACACCTTC. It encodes CASSNAGRWYGYTF.

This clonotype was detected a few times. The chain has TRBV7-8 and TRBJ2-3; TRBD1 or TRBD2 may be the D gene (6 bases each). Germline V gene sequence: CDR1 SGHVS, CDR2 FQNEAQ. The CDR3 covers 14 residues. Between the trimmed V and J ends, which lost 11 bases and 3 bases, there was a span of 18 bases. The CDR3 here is CASRGGLGTDTQYF. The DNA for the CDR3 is TGTGCCTCTCGAGGGGGGTTGGGGACAGATACGCAGTATTTT.

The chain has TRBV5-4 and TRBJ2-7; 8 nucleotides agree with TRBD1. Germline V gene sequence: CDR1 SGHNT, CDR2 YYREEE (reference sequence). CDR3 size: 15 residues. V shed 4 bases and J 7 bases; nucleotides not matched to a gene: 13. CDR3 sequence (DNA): TGTGCCAGCAGCCCCGACAGGGGCCAGTGGTGGGAGCAGTACTTC. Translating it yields CASSPDRGQWWEQYF.

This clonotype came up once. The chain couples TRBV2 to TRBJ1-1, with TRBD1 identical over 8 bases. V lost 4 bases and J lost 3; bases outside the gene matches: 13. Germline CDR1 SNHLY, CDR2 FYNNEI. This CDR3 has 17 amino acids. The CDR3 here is CASSGSLQTGDYTEAFF. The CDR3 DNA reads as TGTGCCAGCAGTGGGTCCCTACAGACAGGGGATTACACTGAAGCTTTCTTT.

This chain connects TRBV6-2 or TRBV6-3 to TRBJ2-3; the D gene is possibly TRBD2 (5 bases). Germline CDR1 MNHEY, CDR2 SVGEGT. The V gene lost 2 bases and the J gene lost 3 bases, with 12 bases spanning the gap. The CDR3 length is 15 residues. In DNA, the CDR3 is TGTGCCAGCAGTTACGCCGATGGCGGGACAGATACGCAGTATTTT. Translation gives CASSYADGGTDTQYF.

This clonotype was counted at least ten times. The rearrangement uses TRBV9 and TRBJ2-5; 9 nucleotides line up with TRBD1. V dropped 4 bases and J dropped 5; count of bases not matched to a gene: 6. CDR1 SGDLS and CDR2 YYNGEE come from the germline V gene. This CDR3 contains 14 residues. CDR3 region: CASSPNRGRETQYF. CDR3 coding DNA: TGTGCCAGCAGCCCAAACAGGGGGCGGGAGACCCAGTACTTC.

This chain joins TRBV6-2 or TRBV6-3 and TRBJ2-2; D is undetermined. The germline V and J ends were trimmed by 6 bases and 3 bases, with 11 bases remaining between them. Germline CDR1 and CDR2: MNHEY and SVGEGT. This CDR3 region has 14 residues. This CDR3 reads CASRNNEDTGELFF. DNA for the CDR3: TGTGCCAGCAGGAATAACGAGGACACCGGGGAGCTGTTTTTT.

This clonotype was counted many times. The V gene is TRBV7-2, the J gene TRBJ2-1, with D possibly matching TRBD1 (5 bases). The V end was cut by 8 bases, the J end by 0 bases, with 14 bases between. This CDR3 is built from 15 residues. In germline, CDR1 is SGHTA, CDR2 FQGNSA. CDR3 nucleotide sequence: TGTGCCAGCGCCTATGGGGCCAGCTCCTACAATGAGCAGTTCTTC. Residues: CASAYGASSYNEQFF.

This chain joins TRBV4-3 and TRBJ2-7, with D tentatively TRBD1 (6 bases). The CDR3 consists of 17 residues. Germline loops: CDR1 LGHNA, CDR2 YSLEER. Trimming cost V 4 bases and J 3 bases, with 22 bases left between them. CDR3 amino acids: CASSPEYSGQGIYEQYF. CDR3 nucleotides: TGCGCCAGCAGCCCGGAATATTCAGGGCAGGGGATCTACGAGCAGTACTTC.

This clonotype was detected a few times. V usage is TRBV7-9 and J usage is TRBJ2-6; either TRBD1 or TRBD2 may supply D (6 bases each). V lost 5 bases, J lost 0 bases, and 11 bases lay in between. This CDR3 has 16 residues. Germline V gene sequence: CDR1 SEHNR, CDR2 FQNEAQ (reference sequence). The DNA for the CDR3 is TGTGCCAGCAGCATGGGGGGCCTCTCTGGGGCCAACGTCCTGACTTTC. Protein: CASSMGGLSGANVLTF.

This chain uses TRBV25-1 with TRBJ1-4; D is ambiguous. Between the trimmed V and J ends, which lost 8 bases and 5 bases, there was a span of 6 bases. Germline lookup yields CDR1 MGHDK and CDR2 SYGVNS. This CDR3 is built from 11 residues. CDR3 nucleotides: TGTGCCAGCGGTAGAAATGAAAAACTGTTTTTT. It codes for CASGRNEKLFF.

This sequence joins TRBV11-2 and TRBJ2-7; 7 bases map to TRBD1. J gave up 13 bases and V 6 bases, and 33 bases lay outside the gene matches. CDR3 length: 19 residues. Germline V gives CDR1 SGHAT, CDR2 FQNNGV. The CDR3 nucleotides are TGTGCCAGCAGACAGGGACAGCTCATTACTCCTACGAGCACGGTCGAGTACTACGTC. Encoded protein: CASRQGQLITPTSTVEYYV.

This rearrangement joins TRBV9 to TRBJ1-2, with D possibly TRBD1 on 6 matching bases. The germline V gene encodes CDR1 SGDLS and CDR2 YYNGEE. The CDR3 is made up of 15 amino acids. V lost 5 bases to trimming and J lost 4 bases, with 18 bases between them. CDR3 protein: CASSDDRSRIYGYTF. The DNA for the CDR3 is TGTGCCAGCAGTGATGACAGGAGTCGTATCTATGGCTACACCTTC.

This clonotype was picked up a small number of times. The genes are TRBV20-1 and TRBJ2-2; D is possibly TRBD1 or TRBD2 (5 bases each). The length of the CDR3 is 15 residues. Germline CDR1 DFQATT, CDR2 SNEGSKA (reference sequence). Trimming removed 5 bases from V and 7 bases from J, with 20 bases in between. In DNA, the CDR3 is TGCAGTGCTCCTAAGGGGACGGGTAGCCACGGGGAGCTGTTTTTT. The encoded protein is CSAPKGTGSHGELFF.

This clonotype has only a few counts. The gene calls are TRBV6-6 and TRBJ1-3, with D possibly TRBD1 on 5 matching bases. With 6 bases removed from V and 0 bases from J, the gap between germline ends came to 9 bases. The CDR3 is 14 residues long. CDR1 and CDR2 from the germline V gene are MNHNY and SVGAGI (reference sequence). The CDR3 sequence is CASRGTDSGNTIYF. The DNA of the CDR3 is TGTGCCAGCAGAGGGACGGACTCTGGAAACACCATATATTTT.

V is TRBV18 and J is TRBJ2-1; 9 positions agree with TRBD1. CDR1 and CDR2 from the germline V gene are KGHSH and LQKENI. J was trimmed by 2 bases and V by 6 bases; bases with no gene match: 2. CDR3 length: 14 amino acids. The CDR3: CASSDRGAYNEQFF. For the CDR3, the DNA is TGTGCCAGCTCGGACAGGGGCGCCTACAATGAGCAGTTCTTC.

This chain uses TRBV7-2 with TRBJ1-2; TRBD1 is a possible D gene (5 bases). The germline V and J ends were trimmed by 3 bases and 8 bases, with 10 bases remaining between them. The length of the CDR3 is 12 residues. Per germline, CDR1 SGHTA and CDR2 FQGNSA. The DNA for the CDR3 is TGTGCCAGCAGCTTTCGGGACGGAGGCTACACCTTC. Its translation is CASSFRDGGYTF.